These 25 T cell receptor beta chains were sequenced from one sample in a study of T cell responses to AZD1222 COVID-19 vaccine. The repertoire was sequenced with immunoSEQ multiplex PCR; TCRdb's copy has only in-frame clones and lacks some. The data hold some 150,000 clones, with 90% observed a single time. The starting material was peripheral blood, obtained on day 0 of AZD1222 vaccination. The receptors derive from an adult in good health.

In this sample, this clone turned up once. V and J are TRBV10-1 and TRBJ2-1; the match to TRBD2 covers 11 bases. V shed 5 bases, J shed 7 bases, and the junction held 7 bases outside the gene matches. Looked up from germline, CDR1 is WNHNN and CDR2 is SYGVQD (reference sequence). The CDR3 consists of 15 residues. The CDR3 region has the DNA TGCGCCAGCAGTACTAGCGGGGGATGGAGGAATGAGCAGTTCTTC. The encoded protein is CASSTSGGWRNEQFF.

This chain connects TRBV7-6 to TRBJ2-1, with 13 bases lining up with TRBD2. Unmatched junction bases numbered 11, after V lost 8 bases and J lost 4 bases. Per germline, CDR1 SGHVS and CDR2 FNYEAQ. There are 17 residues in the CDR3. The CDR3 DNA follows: TGTGCCAGCGGTCTAAGGACTAGCGGGAGTTTATACAATGAGCAGTTCTTC. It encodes CASGLRTSGSLYNEQFF.

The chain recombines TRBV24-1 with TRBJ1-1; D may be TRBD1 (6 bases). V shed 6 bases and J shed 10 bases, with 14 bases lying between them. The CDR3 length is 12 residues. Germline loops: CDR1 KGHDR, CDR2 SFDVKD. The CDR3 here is CATSQTTGTAFF. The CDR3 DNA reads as TGTGCCACCAGTCAGACCACAGGGACAGCTTTCTTT.

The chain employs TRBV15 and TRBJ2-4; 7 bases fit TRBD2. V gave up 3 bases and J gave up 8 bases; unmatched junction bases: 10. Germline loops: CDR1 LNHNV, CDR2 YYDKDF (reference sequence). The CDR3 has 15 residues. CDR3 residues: CATSRTGRTVDIQYF. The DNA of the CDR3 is TGTGCCACCAGCAGGACCGGGAGGACTGTGGACATTCAGTACTTC.

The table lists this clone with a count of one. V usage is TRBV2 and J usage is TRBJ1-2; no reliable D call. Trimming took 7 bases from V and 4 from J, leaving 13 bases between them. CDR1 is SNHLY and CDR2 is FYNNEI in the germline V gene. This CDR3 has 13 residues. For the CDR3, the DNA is TGTGCCAGCACTCAACATGACGGCTATGGCTACACCTTC. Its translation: CASTQHDGYGYTF.

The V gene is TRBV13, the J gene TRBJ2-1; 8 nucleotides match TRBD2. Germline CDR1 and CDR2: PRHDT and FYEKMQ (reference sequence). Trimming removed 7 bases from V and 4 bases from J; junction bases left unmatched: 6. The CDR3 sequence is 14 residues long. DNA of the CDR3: TGTGCCAGCAAACAGGGCGGGGGGTACAATGAGCAGTTCTTC. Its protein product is CASKQGGGYNEQFF.

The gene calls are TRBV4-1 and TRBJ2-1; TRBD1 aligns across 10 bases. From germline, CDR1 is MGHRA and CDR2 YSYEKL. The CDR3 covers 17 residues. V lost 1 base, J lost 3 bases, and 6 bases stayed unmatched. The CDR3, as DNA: TGCGCCAGCAGCCAAGCCCCCGGGACAGGGGACTACAATGAGCAGTTCTTC. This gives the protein CASSQAPGTGDYNEQFF.

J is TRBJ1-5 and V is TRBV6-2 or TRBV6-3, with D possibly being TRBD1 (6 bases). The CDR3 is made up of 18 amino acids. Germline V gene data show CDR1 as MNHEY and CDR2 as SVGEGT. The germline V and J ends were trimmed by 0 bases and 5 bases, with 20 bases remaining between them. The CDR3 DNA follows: TGTGCCAGCAGTTACTCGATAACGGGGGCCTTTATCGATCAGCCCCAGCATTTT. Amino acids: CASSYSITGAFIDQPQHF.

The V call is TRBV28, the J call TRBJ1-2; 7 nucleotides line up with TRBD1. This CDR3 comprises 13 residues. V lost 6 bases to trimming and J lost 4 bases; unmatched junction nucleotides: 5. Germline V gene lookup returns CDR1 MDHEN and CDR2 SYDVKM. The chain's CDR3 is CASRRQGVYGYTF. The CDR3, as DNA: TGTGCCAGCAGGAGGCAGGGGGTCTATGGCTACACCTTC.

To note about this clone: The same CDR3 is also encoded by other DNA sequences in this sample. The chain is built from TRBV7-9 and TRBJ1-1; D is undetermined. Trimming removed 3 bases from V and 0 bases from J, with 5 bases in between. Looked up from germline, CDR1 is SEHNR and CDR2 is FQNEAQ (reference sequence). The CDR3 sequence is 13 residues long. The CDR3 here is CASSFDLNTEAFF. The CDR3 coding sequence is TGTGCCAGCAGCTTCGACTTGAACACTGAAGCTTTCTTT.

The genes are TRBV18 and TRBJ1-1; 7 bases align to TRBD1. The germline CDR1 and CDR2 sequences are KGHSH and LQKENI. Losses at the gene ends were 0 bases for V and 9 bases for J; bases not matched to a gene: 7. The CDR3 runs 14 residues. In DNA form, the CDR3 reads TGTGCCAGCTCACCACCCCAGGACAGGTACCAAGCTTTCTTT. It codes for CASSPPQDRYQAFF.

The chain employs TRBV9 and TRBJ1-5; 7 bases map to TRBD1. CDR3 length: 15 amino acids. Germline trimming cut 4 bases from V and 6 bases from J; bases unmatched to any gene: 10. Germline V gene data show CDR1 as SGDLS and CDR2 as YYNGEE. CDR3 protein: CASSREGDSSQPQHF. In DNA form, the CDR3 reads TGTGCCAGCAGCAGAGAGGGGGACAGTAGTCAGCCCCAGCATTTT. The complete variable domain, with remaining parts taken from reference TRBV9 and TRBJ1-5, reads DSGVTQTPKHLITATGQRVTLRCSPRSGDLSVYWYQQSLDQGLQFLIQYYNGEERAKGNILERFSAQQFPDLHSELNLSSLELGDSALYFCASSREGDSSQPQHFGDGTRLSIL.

The CDR3 region is CASSLDSYYGYTF. The CDR3 DNA is TGTGCCAGCAGTTTAGACAGCTACTATGGCTACACCTTC. V usage is TRBV6-5 and J usage is TRBJ1-2, with D possibly TRBD1 on 5 matching bases. V lost 4 bases and J 3 bases, leaving 9 bases between the germline ends. Per the germline V gene, CDR1 is MNHEY and CDR2 is SVGAGI. This CDR3 region has 13 residues.

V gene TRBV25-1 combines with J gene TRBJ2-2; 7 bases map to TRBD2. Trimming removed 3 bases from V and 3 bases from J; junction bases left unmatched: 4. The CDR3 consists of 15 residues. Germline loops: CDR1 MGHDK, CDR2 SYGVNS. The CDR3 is CASSDRGRDTGELFF. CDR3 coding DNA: TGTGCCAGCAGTGATCGGGGGAGGGACACCGGGGAGCTGTTTTTT.

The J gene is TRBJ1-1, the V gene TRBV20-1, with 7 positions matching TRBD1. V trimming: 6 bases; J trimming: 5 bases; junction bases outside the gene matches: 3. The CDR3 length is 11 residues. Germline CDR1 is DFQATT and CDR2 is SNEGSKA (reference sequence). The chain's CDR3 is CSAPQGTEAFF. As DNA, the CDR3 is TGCAGTGCCCCACAGGGGACTGAAGCTTTCTTT.

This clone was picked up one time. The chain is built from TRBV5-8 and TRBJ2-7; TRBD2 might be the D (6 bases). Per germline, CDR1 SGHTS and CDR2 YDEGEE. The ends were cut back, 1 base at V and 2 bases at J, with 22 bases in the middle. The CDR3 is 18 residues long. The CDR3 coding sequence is TGTGCCAGCAGCTTGCTGCGGGGTGGGGTGATTCTTCCCTACGAGCAGTACTTC. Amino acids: CASSLLRGGVILPYEQYF. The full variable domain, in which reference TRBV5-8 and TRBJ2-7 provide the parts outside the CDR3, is EAGVTQSPTHLIKTRGQQATLRCSPISGHTSVYWYQQALGLGLQFLLWYDEGEERNRGNFPPRFSGRQFPNYSSELNVNALELEDSALYLCASSLLRGGVILPYEQYFGPGTRLTVT.

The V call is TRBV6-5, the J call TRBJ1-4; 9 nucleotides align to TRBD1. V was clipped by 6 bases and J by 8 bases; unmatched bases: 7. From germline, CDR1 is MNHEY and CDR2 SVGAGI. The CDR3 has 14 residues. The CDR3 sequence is CASSDDRGKEKLFF. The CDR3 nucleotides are TGTGCCAGCAGCGACGACAGGGGGAAAGAAAAACTGTTTTTT.

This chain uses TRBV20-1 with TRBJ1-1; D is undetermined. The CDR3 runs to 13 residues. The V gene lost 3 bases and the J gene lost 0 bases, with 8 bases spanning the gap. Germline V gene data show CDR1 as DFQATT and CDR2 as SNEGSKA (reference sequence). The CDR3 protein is CSASPQLNTEAFF. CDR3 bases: TGCAGTGCTAGTCCACAGCTGAACACTGAAGCTTTCTTT.

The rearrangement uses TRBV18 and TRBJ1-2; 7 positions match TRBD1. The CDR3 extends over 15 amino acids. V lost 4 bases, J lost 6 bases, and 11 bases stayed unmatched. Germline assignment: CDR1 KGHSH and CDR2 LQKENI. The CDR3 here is CASSRTRGPPDGYTF. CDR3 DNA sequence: TGTGCCAGCTCACGGACAAGGGGGCCACCGGATGGCTACACCTTC.

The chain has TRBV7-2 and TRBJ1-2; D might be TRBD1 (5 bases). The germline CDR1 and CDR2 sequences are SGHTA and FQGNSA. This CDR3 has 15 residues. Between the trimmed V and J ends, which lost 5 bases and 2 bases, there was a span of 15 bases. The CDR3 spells CASSPEPTVNYGYTF. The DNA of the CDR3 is TGTGCCAGCAGCCCCGAGCCGACAGTCAACTATGGCTACACCTTC. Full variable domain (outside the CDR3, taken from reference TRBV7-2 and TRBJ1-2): GAGVSQSPSNKVTEKGKDVELRCDPISGHTALYWYRQSLGQGLEFLIYFQGNSAPDKSGLPSDRFSAERTGGSVSTLTIQRTQQEDSAVYLCASSPEPTVNYGYTFGSGTRLTVV.

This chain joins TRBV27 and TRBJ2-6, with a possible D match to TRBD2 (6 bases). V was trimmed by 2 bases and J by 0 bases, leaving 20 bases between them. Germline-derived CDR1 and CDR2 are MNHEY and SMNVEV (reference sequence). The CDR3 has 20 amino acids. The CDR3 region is CASSLGVREPSSSGANVLTF. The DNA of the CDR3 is TGTGCCAGCAGTTTAGGAGTTCGGGAGCCGTCAAGCTCTGGGGCCAACGTCCTGACTTTC. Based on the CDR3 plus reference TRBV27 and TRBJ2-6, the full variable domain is EAQVTQNPRYLITVTGKKLTVTCSQNMNHEYMSWYRQDPGLGLRQIYYSMNVEVTDKGDVPEGYKVSRKEKRNFPLILESPSPNQTSLYFCASSLGVREPSSSGANVLTFGAGSRLTVL.

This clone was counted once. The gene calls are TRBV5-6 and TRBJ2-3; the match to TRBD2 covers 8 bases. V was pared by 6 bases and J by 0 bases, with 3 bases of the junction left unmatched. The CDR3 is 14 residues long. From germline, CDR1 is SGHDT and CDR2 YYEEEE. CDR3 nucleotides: TGTGCCAGCACCTTAGCGGGGAGCACAGATACGCAGTATTTT. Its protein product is CASTLAGSTDTQYF.

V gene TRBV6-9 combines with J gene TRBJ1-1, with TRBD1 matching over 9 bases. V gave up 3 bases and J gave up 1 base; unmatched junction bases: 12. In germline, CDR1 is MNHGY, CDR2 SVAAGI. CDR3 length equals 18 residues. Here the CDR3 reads CASSYPVWPGQGNTEAFF. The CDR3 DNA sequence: TGTGCCAGCAGTTACCCGGTCTGGCCGGGACAGGGGAACACTGAAGCTTTCTTT.

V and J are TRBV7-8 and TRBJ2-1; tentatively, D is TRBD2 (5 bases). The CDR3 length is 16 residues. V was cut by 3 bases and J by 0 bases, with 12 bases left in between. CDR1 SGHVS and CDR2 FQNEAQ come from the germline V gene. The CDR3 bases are TGTGCCAGCAGCTTTTTTCGGGAAAGCTCCTACAATGAGCAGTTCTTC. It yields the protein CASSFFRESSYNEQFF.

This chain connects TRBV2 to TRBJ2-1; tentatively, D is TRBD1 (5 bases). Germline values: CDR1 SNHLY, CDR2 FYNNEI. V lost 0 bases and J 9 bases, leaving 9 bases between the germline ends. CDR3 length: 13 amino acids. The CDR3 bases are TGTGCCAGCAGTGAAGCAGGGGTTGGTGAGCAGTTCTTC. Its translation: CASSEAGVGEQFF.